A selection of T cell receptor beta chains follows, all from one sample in a study of post-analysis software for immune sequencing data. One entry per CDR3 protein results from TCRdb running MiXCR on the PCR reads. The table shows hundreds of thousands of distinct CDR3 sequences, with 30% occurring only once. Material for sequencing was blood. These receptors were taken from a girl aged 10-17 years with multiple sclerosis. CDR3s include the opening cysteine and the closing phenylalanine or tryptophan. The order of the fields is D gene, J gene, V gene, clone size, CDR3 DNA, CDR3 protein. A D gene is named only where the DNA matches it firmly. The size of a clone is reported for some rows only, either as once, few or many, or as a class for expanded clones.

D: NA
J: TRBJ2-1
V: TRBV7-9
size: NA
DNA: TGTGCCAGCAGCTTCAGGGGGCTAGCGGGTTGGAATGAGCAGTTCTTC
CDR3: CASSFRGLAGWNEQFF

D: TRBD2
J: TRBJ2-1
V: TRBV6-1
size: few
DNA: TGTGCCAGCAGTCTAGCGGGGGAGCTCTACAATGAGCAGTTCTTC
CDR3: CASSLAGELYNEQFF

D: NA
J: TRBJ1-1
V: TRBV12-3/TRBV12-4
size: NA
DNA: TGTGCCAGCAGTCCAGGTCCCCACCGACGGGCTTTCTTT
CDR3: CASSPGPHRRAFF

D: NA
J: TRBJ2-1
V: TRBV29-1
size: few
DNA: TGCACGGTGGGGAATGGTGAGCAGTTCTTC
CDR3: CTVGNGEQFF

D: TRBD2
J: TRBJ2-5
V: TRBV20-1
size: NA
DNA: TGCAGTGCTAGAGCTGCGGGAGCATCGTGGGCGACCCAGTACTTC
CDR3: CSARAAGASWATQYF

D: NA
J: TRBJ1-4
V: TRBV5-1
size: few
DNA: TGCGCCAGCAGCTGGGATGGTCCGGGTGAGCGGTTTTTT
CDR3: CASSWDGPGERFF

D: NA
J: TRBJ2-2
V: TRBV7-2
size: NA
DNA: TGTGCCAGCAGCCCAGGCCGGGAGCTGTTTTTT
CDR3: CASSPGRELFF

D: TRBD1
J: TRBJ2-7
V: TRBV20-1
size: NA
DNA: TGCAGTGCTAGCCCCCGGCCGGGACAGGGGCTTTACGAGCAGTACTTC
CDR3: CSASPRPGQGLYEQYF

D: NA
J: TRBJ2-6
V: TRBV20-1
size: few
DNA: TGCAGTGCTATCGTCTCTGGGGCCAACGTCCTGACTTTC
CDR3: CSAIVSGANVLTF

D: NA
J: TRBJ2-3
V: TRBV3-1
size: NA
DNA: TGTGCCAGCAGCCTAGTTAAAAGAGGGATTCCAGATACGCAGTATTTT
CDR3: CASSLVKRGIPDTQYF